The entry that follows covers one TCR beta chain sequence. One entry per CDR3 protein, called by TCRdb with MiXCR from the 5' RACE reads. The sample gives under 900,000 distinct CDR3 sequences, more than 9% of which show up once; around 1.5% is in the top ten. The V end was cut by 6 bases, the J end by 1 base, with 15 bases between. The germline V gene encodes CDR1 MDHEN and CDR2 SYDVKM. The CDR3 extends over 15 amino acids. The source of the sample is a study of identical twins. The sample was also reused in another study, on yellow fever vaccine responses in identical twins.

The rearrangement uses TRBV28 and TRBJ2-5, with D maybe TRBD2 (6 bases). This receptor was obtained from a woman aged 18-29 years in good health. The sequencing input was PBMCs. This chain's CDR3 is CASSVVGSGQETQYF. CDR3 DNA: TGTGCCAGCAGCGTTGTGGGTAGCGGCCAAGAGACCCAGTACTTC.